Reported below is one T cell receptor beta chain. What antigen it recognizes has not been identified. The sample holds no much larger clone one base away, and base qualities are not on file. This record belongs to a study of shared clonotypes between healthy human individuals (dated by TCRdb to 2019 to 2021). Broadly, across the study: Three men and a couple of women, aged 18 to 49 years, made up the cohort. For each donor, three plates each were used for CD4 naive and CD4 memory, two plates were used for CD8 naive, and one plate was used for CD8 memory. To estimate repertoire size and how much clonotypes are shared between individuals, the study performed deep sequencing of blood TCR repertoires from a few healthy adults. Different laboratories and diverse techniques were used to prepare libraries and sequence TCR repertoires, to increase sequencing depth and limit assay-specific biases. Per donor, leukapheresis produced somewhere between about 0.9 and 9 billion PBMCs.

Its CDR3 holds 16 amino acids, cysteine through phenylalanine. This entry keeps only the CDR3 DNA: 48 bases, framed from base 1. CDR1 and CDR2 are read off the germline V gene as SGHTA and FQGNSA. V is shortened by 4 bases, J by 0 bases, and the region joining them spans 16 bases. Using the deep immunoSEQ assay, multiplex PCR amplified TCR CDR3 regions from genomic DNA. Genomic DNA extracted from each cell subset was distributed evenly over all wells of several immunoSEQ 96-well plates, and each plate served as one replicate. For sorted subsets, approximately 210 ng of genomic DNA, equivalent to some 33,000 T cell genomes, went into each replicate PCR. The purified libraries were quantified using a Qubit 3.0 fluorometer, sized with a Bioanalyzer 2100, and then quantified again using the KAPA Library Quantification kit. Each immunoSEQ 96-well plate was sequenced on its own single-read 150-cycle Illumina NextSeq 550 flow cell. Per the authors' processing: Because the immunoSEQ output included only junctional sequences and no quality scores, the filtering could not be the same as the filtering used for full-length reads. Sequences were annotated with PyIR, a Python wrapper for IgBLAST v1.9, and V/J genes and CDR3 were assigned using IMGT germline references. Reads were removed for weak V/J assignments (E-value above 1e-6), missing CDR3, stop codons, out-of-frame junctions, or ambiguous translated residues. V3J clonotypes were defined as sequences sharing an identical inferred V gene, J gene, and CDR3 amino acid sequence. Percentage overlap between repertoires was calculated by dividing the number of shared unique clonotypes by the size of the smaller repertoire. Three approaches were used to assess repertoire richness: RTK rarefaction, the Chao1 estimator, and Recon v2.1 estimates of unobserved clonotypes. Generation probabilities for all TCRbeta clonotypes obtained by the gDNA method from a handful of donors were computed using OLGA. Held by TCRdb, this immuneACCESS table contains in-frame sequences only and omits some clones. Under half of the omission traces to an unresolved V gene where checked; the cause of the rest is unknown. That table gives V, J and clone size, and the DNA gave D and trimming. For this sample there are roughly 1,100,000 clones; around 74% appear just once. About 1.4% of the sample is in the top ten clones.

Donors were healthy HIV-negative adults with no recently reported acute infections or vaccinations. Every donor was a Caucasian adult residing in Nashville, Tennessee, USA. CD4+ T cells were enriched through magnetic negative selection, after which naive cells were positively selected on CD45RA and the remaining negative fraction served as the memory subset. After blood collection by leukapheresis, PBMCs were isolated using Ficoll-Histopaque density gradient centrifugation and then cryopreserved in the vapor phase of liquid nitrogen. Analytical flow cytometry was used to check the purity and quantity of every magnetically sorted T cell population. Genomic DNA was isolated from each sorted fraction and quantified by UV absorbance on a Nanodrop 2000c. Paper-wide results and their limitations: Sampling was restricted to blood, and TCR repertoires in tissues likely differ from the TCR repertoires found in blood. Sharing across several donors was observed for around 5% of naive CD4, 3% to 3.5% of naive CD8, over 2% of memory CD4, and about 0.39% of memory CD8 clonotypes. Rarefaction of sorted-subset datasets indicated incomplete sequencing despite the large sequencing depth. Estimated clonotype richness was generally larger for naive than for memory subsets. Based on pairwise subsampling, the degree of clonotype sharing among donors was expected to be affected by sequencing depth. Higher generation probabilities were observed for clonotypes shared by all four sorted-subset donors than for non-shared clonotypes. The genetic and exposure-history diversity represented was limited by the small number of donors.

The chain is encoded by TRBV7-2 joined to TRBJ2-7, with the D assignment possibly TRBD1 or TRBD2, given 5 matching bases for each. The clonotype originates from a man aged 18-30 years in good health. Sequences were obtained from memory CD4+ T cells sorted from blood. Interpreted using the paper, the cell subset or site label stands for: CD45RA-negative fraction. The nucleotide sequence is TGTGCCAGCAGCTCGGGGCCGGGCCTTAGCTCCTACGAGCAGTACTTC. Its protein is CASSSGPGLSSYEQYF.